This record concerns one T cell receptor (beta chain) sequence. The antigen is not known. Diagnosis used clinical symptoms, serum thyroxine, TRAb, thyroid ultrasound and orbital computed tomography. V gave up 2 bases and J gave up 10 bases; unmatched junction bases: 3. There are 14 residues in the CDR3. Germline V gives CDR1 LNHDA, CDR2 SQIVND (reference sequence). The sample comes from a study of Graves' ophthalmopathy and Graves' hyperthyroidism. Amplified material comprised TCR beta CDR3 regions derived from RNA transcripts. The first-round RT-PCR employed HTBI primers together with the Qiagen OneStep RT-PCR kit. A multiplex PCR was then performed as the second round. TCRdb re-called the multiplex PCR reads with MiXCR, one entry per CDR3 protein. The sample gives 500,000 to 800,000 distinct CDR3 sequences, approximately 39% of which show up once; around 3% is in the top ten. Study-wide findings and caveats: The majority of expanded thyroid clonotypes above 0.001 frequency also occurred in blood. The 13-signature model separated ophthalmopathy from stable hyperthyroidism at 85% to 90% sensitivity and roughly 83% specificity. The study's model predicted ophthalmopathy progression at 70.59% sensitivity and about 72% specificity.

The gene calls are TRBV19 and TRBJ1-6; 9 nucleotides agree with TRBD1. Sequencing input: peripheral blood. This receptor was taken from an adult man with Graves' ophthalmopathy. The CDR3 is CASSITGGWSPLHF. CDR3 DNA: TGTGCCAGTAGTATAACAGGGGGCTGGTCACCCCTCCACTTT.